This TCR beta chain was found in a study of T-cell reconstitution after alpha-beta-depleted transplantation in children. Study-wide points: Some patients' high day-60 TCRbeta diversity was attributed to recipient cells surviving conditioning.

Researchers prepared the TCRbeta library using unique molecular identifiers, the study reports. TCRdb recomputed calls from the PCR reads with MiXCR, one row per CDR3 protein. The sample yields nearly 350,000 distinct CDR3 sequences, 16% seen once. Trimming removed 1 base at V and 4 bases at J, with 13 bases between. Germline CDR1 is LGHNA and CDR2 is YSLEER. The CDR3 has 16 amino acids. This clonotype came up many times. Its antigen is currently unknown. This TCR was recovered from a male patient aged 2 to 10 who had a stem cell transplant for acute lymphoblastic leukemia, so the T cells may come from the graft donor. V usage is TRBV4-3 and J usage is TRBJ2-2; D gene ambiguous. The sequenced sample was PBMCs, mostly from graft donor cells, obtained 360 days after TCRalphabeta/CD19-depleted stem cell transplant. The CDR3 bases are TGCGCCAGCAGCCAAGCCAGGACGCAGCCCACCGGGGAGCTGTTTTTT. This codes for CASSQARTQPTGELFF.